This T cell receptor (beta chain) was profiled in a study of human T cells and chemical hapten exposure. The germline V and J ends were trimmed by 6 bases and 0 bases, with 14 bases remaining between them. The germline V gene has CDR1 KGHDR and CDR2 SFDVKD. This CDR3 contains 16 residues. This clonotype was found once. It was unfractionated whole blood from which total RNA was extracted. As processed by the authors: Sample-level TCR yields exhibited a median of about 91,000, with a range of roughly 20,000 to 750,000. TCRdb redid the calling of the 5' RACE reads with MiXCR, one entry per CDR3 protein. The V and J calls and clone size come from TCRdb's table, not from the authors' own analysis. The repertoire holds 110,000 or so distinct CDR3 sequences, with approximately 19% as singletons.

The sequence derives from a human donor in good health. V and J are TRBV24-1 and TRBJ2-1; weak D call: TRBD2 (5 bases). The CDR3 DNA is TGTGCCACCAGTCGCTTAGCGTCGAGCTCCTACAATGAGCAGTTCTTC. It is translated as CATSRLASSSYNEQFF.